This T cell receptor beta chain was recovered during a study of T cell responses to AZD1222 COVID-19 vaccine (dated by TCRdb to about 2021). Notes on the research overall: AZD1222 recipients given second doses at about 4 weeks or at about 12 weeks were pooled, since spike-specific TCR depth and breadth were not found to differ between the two schedules. TCR sequencing was performed for approximately 240 trial participants, of whom about 200 were given two doses of AZD1222 and approximately 25 were given two doses of MenACWY control vaccine. Trial participants were enrolled into age subgroups of 18-55, 56-69 and 70-plus years, which contained about 150, 28 and 57 TCR-sequenced participants, respectively. The study at large found these results: Nearly half of unique spike-specific TCRs reportedly recognized epitopes outside regions mutated in the B.1.351 and B.1.1.7 variants. A significant rise in spike-specific TCR breadth and depth was observed after two AZD1222 doses relative to day 0 and relative to MenACWY recipients. Vaccine-associated CD4 TCRs spanned the whole spike protein, with dominant responses in regions 160-218 and 743-854. Participants were mostly white British and included more females than males, and it was suggested by the authors that clonal diversity may have been underestimated. The 56-69-year group was small, and its depth increase did not reach significance, likely because of low power. Conclusions about previously exposed vaccinees were limited because only five to seven AZD1222 recipients were SARS-CoV-2 seropositive at baseline. Because no samples from the day 14 peak response were available, repertoires could be characterized only after the peak T cell response.

Sample time point, as interpreted from the label and publication: baseline before first vaccination. Vaccinee samples were obtained from the UK trials COV001 and COV002, which included a single-blind randomized controlled phase 2/3 trial of AZD1222 (ChAdOx1 nCoV-19) in healthy adults. Trial participant PBMC samples were collected at day 0 and day 28 after the second dose for TCRbeta chain sequencing. This clone was found once. Which antigen it targets is not known. Qualities for individual bases were not recorded, and no much larger clone is one base off. The CDR3 regions of human TCRbeta chains were subjected to immunosequencing. As for the authors' bioinformatics: TCRs in the repertoires were compared against a reference library of SARS-CoV-2-specific TCRs that had been generated with the MIRA antigen-specificity platform. Breadth was defined as the fraction of unique TCRs that were SARS-CoV-2-associated. Depth was defined as the fraction of total T cells that were SARS-CoV-2-associated. Using the MIRA data, each spike-specific TCR was mapped to the spike region that the TCR reacts to and placed in a CD4 or CD8 class. Log10-transformed breadth and depth values were compared by one-way ANOVA with Sidak's multiple comparisons tests. TCRdb re-hosts the immuneACCESS table, in-frame sequences only. Its copies lack some clones; in the studies checked, an unresolved V gene accounts for under half of them, and the cause for the rest is not known. V and J calls and clone size are those listed in that table; D and trimming were worked out from the DNA. Within this sample are around 160,000 clones, with 90% to 95% of them counted one time only. Of the sample, around 5.2% is held by the ten largest clones.

The germline V gene yields MNHEY for CDR1 and SVGEGT for CDR2. The trim is 2 bases for V and 4 bases for J, with a gap of 17 bases between the germline ends. The CDR3 sequence holds 16 residues, the cysteine and phenylalanine included. Only the CDR3 DNA stays, 48 bases, in frame from base 1. The sequencing here drew on peripheral blood, taken on day 0 of AZD1222 vaccination. The TCR originated in an adult in good health. The receptor chain draws on TRBV6-2 or TRBV6-3 and TRBJ2-5, with the D gene too uncertain to name. The CDR3 protein sequence reads: CASSYTYLPRLETQYF. The nucleotides are TGTGCCAGCAGTTACACCTACTTACCGCGGCTAGAGACCCAGTACTTC.